The text below deals with one T cell receptor (beta chain). Repertoires were generated with immunoSEQ multiplex PCR, while TCRdb's copy carries only in-frame clones and drops some. The data show a few hundred thousand clones, roughly 90% seen once. This sample is drawn from a study of blood T cell repertoires in COVID-19. V was pared by 6 bases and J by 7 bases, with 13 bases of the junction left unmatched. Germline CDR1 is ENHRY and CDR2 is SYGVKD. CDR3 size: 15 residues. Individuals drawn from 24 US areas were about 18 to 100 years old. This sequence joins TRBV10-3 and TRBJ1-2; 8 bases are a match to TRBD1. The specimen was PBMCs or T cells enriched from blood (not recorded which). The TCR was taken from a woman aged 25 to 45 who had recovered from COVID-19. In nucleotides, the CDR3 is TGTGCCATCAGCGGGAAGATGGACAGGGAAAGTGGCTACACCTTC. Its translation: CAISGKMDRESGYTF.